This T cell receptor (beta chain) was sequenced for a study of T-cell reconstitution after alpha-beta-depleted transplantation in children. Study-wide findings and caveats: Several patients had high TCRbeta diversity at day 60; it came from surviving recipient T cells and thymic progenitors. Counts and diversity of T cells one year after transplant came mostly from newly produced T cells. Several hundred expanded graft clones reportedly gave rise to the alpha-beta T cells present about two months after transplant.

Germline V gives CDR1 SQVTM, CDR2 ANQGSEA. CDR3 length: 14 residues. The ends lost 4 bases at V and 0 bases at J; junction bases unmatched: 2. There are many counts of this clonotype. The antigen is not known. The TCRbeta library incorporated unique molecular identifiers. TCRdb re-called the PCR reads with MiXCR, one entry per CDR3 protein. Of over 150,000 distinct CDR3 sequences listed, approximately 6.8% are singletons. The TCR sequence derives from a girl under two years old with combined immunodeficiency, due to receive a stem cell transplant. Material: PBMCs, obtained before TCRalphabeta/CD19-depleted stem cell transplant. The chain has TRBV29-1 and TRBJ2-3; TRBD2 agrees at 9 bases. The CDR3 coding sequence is TGCAGCGTTGTCGGGACTAGCAGCACAGATACGCAGTATTTT. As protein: CSVVGTSSTDTQYF.